This T cell receptor (beta chain) was sequenced for a study of beta chain features in type 1 diabetes. Study overall: In all, 107,917,701 sorted cells from all samples were analyzed. Study-wide results and caveats: Junctions at VDJ sites from type 1 diabetes patients had fewer insertions and more deletions.

CD45RO/CCR7/CD25/CD127/CD95/CD27 staining was used to isolate CD4+ naive, central memory, regulatory and stem cell-like memory cells by sorting. Trimming pared 7 bases from V and 2 bases from J, leaving 19 bases between. CDR3 length: 16 amino acids. Germline CDR1 reads SGHNT; CDR2 reads YENEEA. Remarks on this clone: What it binds is not known. In the same sample, other DNA sequences code for this CDR3.

As every portion of the isolated RNA was reverse transcribed, the sequencing read expressed TCRB transcripts. TCRdb keeps only in-frame clones here, not all; method: immunoSEQ multiplex PCR. This sample yields 150,000 or so clones, of which roughly 9.3% are seen a single time; 0.55% to 0.65% belongs to the top ten. The specimen was central memory CD4+ T cells from blood. The rearrangement uses TRBV11-3 and TRBJ2-3; D possibly corresponds to TRBD2 (5 bases). The sequence came from a woman in her thirties or forties in good health. CDR3 coding DNA: TGTGCCAGCATTAAAGGAGGAACAGCATACACAGATACGCAGTATTTT. Its protein is CASIKGGTAYTDTQYF.